This TCR beta chain emerged from a study of CD8+ T cells in alopecia areata (dated by TCRdb to the late 2010s). Background on the whole study: Treated patients were enrolled in an open-label pilot trial of oral tofacitinib, 5 to 10 mg twice daily, for moderate-to-severe alopecia areata. RNA came from the PAXgene miRNA kit for fixed scalp, the miRNeasy kit for PBMCs, and the RNeasy kit for mouse skin. Biopsies were taken from tofacitinib-treated patients at baseline and at 4 and 24 weeks of treatment, and a later scalp biopsy was taken in several of the tofacitinib-treated patients. Scalp tissue and sorted CD4+ and CD8+ peripheral blood T cells from patchy and totalis/universalis alopecia areata patients and from healthy controls were covered by human TCRbeta sequencing. High-throughput TCRbeta sequencing was used to examine T cell clonal expansion in alopecia areata in both the C3H/HeJ mouse model and human patients. TCRbeta CDR3 regions were amplified by immunoSEQ multiplex PCR with 35 Vbeta forward and 13 Jbeta reverse primers. The SALT score, which quantifies the percentage of affected scalp surface area, was used to measure disease severity in treated patients. Patients stayed on tofacitinib for 6 to 18 months and then had 6 months of follow-up off drug so that delayed response and recurrence could be assessed. Clonality in the scalp was compared among normal scalp (n=4), patchy alopecia areata scalp (n=8), and alopecia totalis/universalis scalp (n=8). Points the paper makes about the study in general: Because the treated cohort was small and had only one nonresponder, larger studies are needed to examine links between baseline CD8+ expansion and response. Scalp clonality and the number of expanded CD8+ clones among the top 100 scalp clones were significantly decreased by tofacitinib. Unlike mouse skin, which is dominated by gammadelta T cells, normal human skin has resident alphabeta T cells that are also sequenced, and this complicates analysis of the scalp TCR repertoire. Shared TCR sequences between patients were less evident than in mice, which may be partly attributable to HLA diversity in the patient population. Many expanded lesional clones persisted in scalp and blood during tofacitinib treatment, which may partly explain relapse after stopping treatment. Higher clonality and more expanded CD8+ clones were observed in lesional scalp than in normal scalp, particularly in alopecia totalis/universalis, a finding suggestive of antigenic drive.

Trimming at the junction amounts to 3 bases on V and 6 bases on J, and the germline ends lie 12 bases apart. CDR1 and CDR2 were assigned from the germline V gene (reference sequence) as GTSNPN and SVGIG. Spanning cysteine to phenylalanine, the CDR3 consists of 12 amino acids. Only the CDR3 part of the read is kept: 36 bases, read in frame from the first base. In the case of this clone: Its recognized antigen is unknown. No base qualities exist here, and no much larger clone lies one base off it.

Sample time point, as interpreted from the label and publication: around 28 days on oral tofacitinib. The sample's treatment or condition label is to be understood as: oral pan-JAK inhibitor, 5-10 mg twice daily. Lesional scalp punch biopsies and peripheral blood were obtained from alopecia areata patients. PBMCs were isolated by density centrifugation and stained for CD3, CD4 and CD8, and CD4+ and CD8+ T cells were sorted on a FACSAria. The library was made by the immunoSEQ multiplex PCR assay. To provide template for TCR sequencing, every sample had RNA extracted and reverse transcribed into cDNA. SuperScript III was used to make first-strand cDNA, primed with a 2:1 mix of oligo-dT and random hexamers. A synthetic immune receptor repertoire was used to measure amplification bias, and any remaining bias was corrected computationally. On the study's bioinformatics: Raw reads were preprocessed for error removal, and CDR3 was defined according to IMGT conventions as running from the conserved cysteine to phenylalanine. Clonality was calculated as 1 minus Shannon entropy normalized by log2 of the number of productive unique TCRs. Scalp TCRbeta sequences were cross-referenced with sorted blood CD4 and CD8 repertoires so that the CD4 or CD8 identity of scalp clones could be inferred. The table was pulled from immuneACCESS by TCRdb, which kept in-frame rearrangements only. Such tables lose some clones; where checked, under half of the loss comes from unresolved V genes, and the rest has no known cause. V and J calls and clone size are as listed in that table; D and trimming were resolved from the DNA. For this sample there are about 220,000 clones; about 57% appear just once. Together, the top ten hold 1.5% to 2% of the sample.

This clonotype was obtained from a human donor with alopecia areata. This sequence uses TRBV30 and TRBJ2-7; no D gene call is confident. This sample comprised CD4+ T cells sorted from blood, obtained at week 4, from a patient treated with tofacitinib. The DNA sequence is given as TGTGCCTGGAGCAGTGGGTACGTCGAGCAGTACTTC. Translation gives CAWSSGYVEQYF.